What follows are 22 T cell receptor beta chains derived from one specimen sequenced in a study of radiation and T cells in renal cell carcinoma. Clones were sequenced by immunoSEQ multiplex PCR, and TCRdb holds only the in-frame ones, with some missing. The data hold about 130,000 clones, with roughly 80% observed a single time. Time point: baseline pretreatment blood. The treatment here: 15 Gy SBRT to primary tumor, nephrectomy 4 weeks later. This sample comprised blood, obtained from a patient whose treatment included radiotherapy and nephrectomy. The receptors shown here come from a woman in her sixties or seventies with renal cell carcinoma.

V is TRBV7-9 and J is TRBJ2-3; D is unclear. The CDR3 contains 14 residues. The V end was cut by 6 bases, the J end by 4 bases, with 14 bases between. Germline assignment: CDR1 SEHNR and CDR2 FQNEAQ (reference sequence). The CDR3 DNA reads TGTGCCAGCAGGTCAAGTGGGGTGGCAGATACGCAGTATTTT. Its translation is CASRSSGVADTQYF.

V gene TRBV5-4 combines with J gene TRBJ1-1; 7 bases are shared with TRBD1. There are 16 residues in the CDR3. Germline loops: CDR1 SGHNT, CDR2 YYREEE (reference sequence). Trimming at V came to 3 bases and at J to 0 bases, leaving 8 bases not matched to a gene. As DNA, the CDR3 is TGTGCCAGCAGCTCGTCAGGGGGTAGAATGAACACTGAAGCTTTCTTT. Amino acid sequence: CASSSSGGRMNTEAFF.

This clone was recorded only once. The V call is TRBV11-2, the J call TRBJ1-4; 7 bases match TRBD1. The J segment lost 5 bases and the V segment lost 6 bases, leaving 6 bases of the junction unmatched. The CDR3 runs to 14 residues. Per the germline V gene, CDR1 is SGHAT and CDR2 is FQNNGV. This CDR3 reads CASRRQGANEKLFF. The CDR3 nucleotides read TGTGCCAGCAGGAGACAGGGTGCGAATGAAAAACTGTTTTTT.

The J gene is TRBJ1-5, the V gene TRBV6-5; 9 bases fit TRBD1. J lost 3 bases, V lost 7 bases, and 7 bases had no gene match. CDR3 length: 15 amino acids. Germline loops: CDR1 MNHEY, CDR2 SVGAGI. The CDR3 here is CASTLRTGDNQPQHF. Here the CDR3 DNA reads TGTGCCAGCACGTTAAGGACAGGGGACAATCAGCCCCAGCATTTT.

The CDR3 here is CASSVGSGGTEKLFF. CDR3 bases: TGTGCCAGCAGCGTAGGATCAGGTGGTACTGAAAAACTGTTTTTT. This sequence joins TRBV9 and TRBJ1-4, with D hard to call. V was pared by 0 bases and J by 7 bases, with 13 bases between. Germline V gene lookup returns CDR1 SGDLS and CDR2 YYNGEE. The CDR3 extends over 15 amino acids.

The chain recombines TRBV2 with TRBJ2-1, with a tentative D call TRBD1 (6 bases). The CDR3 runs to 13 residues. Between the trimmed V and J ends, which lost 6 bases and 1 base, there was a span of 7 bases. Germline CDR1 SNHLY, CDR2 FYNNEI. The CDR3 DNA follows: TGTGCCAGCAGCGGACAGTCCTACAATGAGCAGTTCTTC. This translates into CASSGQSYNEQFF.

This chain links TRBV27 with TRBJ1-5, with D hard to call. The CDR3 is 14 residues long. V was shortened by 6 bases and J by 0 bases, with 9 bases between the two germline ends. Germline V CDR1 and CDR2: MNHEY, SMNVEV (reference sequence). CDR3 loop: CASRVGASNQPQHF. CDR3 bases: TGTGCCAGCAGGGTAGGTGCTAGCAATCAGCCCCAGCATTTT.

This clone came up a few times. The J gene is TRBJ1-1, the V gene TRBV5-5; 8 nucleotides agree with TRBD1. V lost 2 bases and J lost 3; bases outside the gene matches: 9. This CDR3 has 16 amino acids. CDR1 SGHKS and CDR2 YYEKEE come from the germline V gene (reference sequence). CDR3 coding DNA: TGTGCCAGCAGCTTAGGGCAGGGGGCTGGGTACACTGAAGCTTTCTTT. Protein sequence: CASSLGQGAGYTEAFF. The whole variable domain, remainder taken from reference TRBV5-5 and TRBJ1-1, is DAGVTQSPTHLIKTRGQQVTLRCSPISGHKSVSWYQQVLGQGPQFIFQYYEKEERGRGNFPDRFSARQFPNYSSELNVNALLLGDSALYLCASSLGQGAGYTEAFFGQGTRLTVV.

The chain carries TRBV4-1 and TRBJ1-1, with D uncertain. CDR1 is MGHRA and CDR2 is YSYEKL in the germline V gene. This CDR3 has 14 residues. Trimming pared 3 bases from V and 0 bases from J, leaving 8 bases between. The CDR3 loop is CASSHPGVNTEAFF. The CDR3 DNA is TGCGCCAGCAGCCATCCCGGGGTGAACACTGAAGCTTTCTTT.

This clone has a handful of counts. The gene calls are TRBV11-2 and TRBJ2-3, with D possibly being TRBD2 (5 bases). The CDR3 has 15 amino acids. The germline V and J ends were trimmed by 1 base and 5 bases, with 13 bases remaining between them. Germline V CDR1 and CDR2: SGHAT, FQNNGV. In DNA, the CDR3 is TGTGCCAGCAGCTTAGGGAGCGGCCCCAGAGATACGCAGTATTTT. Residues: CASSLGSGPRDTQYF.

V usage is TRBV19 and J usage is TRBJ1-5; 8 nucleotides match TRBD1. This CDR3 contains 16 residues. Germline CDR1 reads LNHDA; CDR2 reads SQIVND (reference sequence). Unmatched junction bases numbered 9, after V lost 6 bases and J lost 2 bases. DNA for the CDR3: TGTGCCAGTAGGACCCAACTACAGGGGGGCAATCAGCCCCAGCATTTT. It yields the protein CASRTQLQGGNQPQHF.

V gene TRBV19 combines with J gene TRBJ1-1; D is undetermined. Trimming cost V 2 bases and J 0 bases, with 4 bases left between them. Germline V gene sequence: CDR1 LNHDA, CDR2 SQIVND (reference sequence). This CDR3 spans 13 amino acids. In nucleotides, the CDR3 is TGTGCCAGTAGTATAACAATGAACACTGAAGCTTTCTTT. Its protein product is CASSITMNTEAFF. Combining the CDR3 with reference TRBV19 and TRBJ1-1 gives the whole variable domain DGGITQSPKYLFRKEGQNVTLSCEQNLNHDAMYWYRQDPGQGLRLIYYSQIVNDFQKGDIAEGYSVSREKKESFPLTVTSAQKNPTAFYLCASSITMNTEAFFGQGTRLTVV.

The CDR3 coding sequence is TGTGCCAGCAGCTTGGCCGGGGCGGGAGACTCCGGGGAGCTGTTTTTT. This translates into CASSLAGAGDSGELFF. The chain carries TRBV5-4 and TRBJ2-2; 7 positions agree with TRBD2. V shed 0 bases and J 6 bases; nucleotides not matched to a gene: 8. CDR3 length: 16 amino acids. Germline CDR1 SGHNT, CDR2 YYREEE (reference sequence).

This chain uses TRBV5-1 with TRBJ1-1; TRBD1 agrees at 7 bases. The CDR3 length is 12 residues. V shed 2 bases and J 7 bases; nucleotides not matched to a gene: 2. Per the germline V gene, CDR1 is SGHRS and CDR2 is YFSETQ. The CDR3 DNA is TGCGCCAGCAGCTTCGGGACAGTTGAAGCTTTCTTT. This sequence encodes CASSFGTVEAFF.

The chain has TRBV20-1 and TRBJ1-2, with TRBD1 as a possible D gene (5 bases). V was trimmed by 3 bases and J by 8 bases, leaving 10 bases between them. The CDR3 is made up of 11 amino acids. Germline V gene sequence: CDR1 DFQATT, CDR2 SNEGSKA (reference sequence). The CDR3 nucleotides are TGCAGTGCTAGTTTAGGGGAGGGCTACACCTTC. Amino acid sequence: CSASLGEGYTF.

The V call is TRBV28, the J call TRBJ1-4; D unresolved. Germline CDR1 is MDHEN and CDR2 is SYDVKM. Trimming took off 6 bases at V and 16 bases at J, with 15 bases between the two ends. This CDR3 is 11 amino acids long. CDR3 region: CASSLGRFQFF. In nucleotides, the CDR3 is TGTGCCAGCAGCTTGGGCAGATTCCAGTTTTTT.

The gene calls are TRBV28 and TRBJ1-2; D is unclear. The V end lost 7 bases, the J end lost 2 bases, and 14 bases lay between the germline ends. CDR3 size: 14 residues. Germline V CDR1 and CDR2: MDHEN, SYDVKM. The DNA of the CDR3 is TGTGCCAGCACCGTATGGTCAGAAAACTATGGCTACACCTTC. This gives the protein CASTVWSENYGYTF.

The chain has TRBV9 and TRBJ2-2; D not certain. Germline loops: CDR1 SGDLS, CDR2 YYNGEE. Trimming shortened V by 0 bases and J by 0 bases, and 6 bases separated the two germline ends. This CDR3 contains 15 residues. The CDR3 region has the DNA TGTGCCAGCAGCGTAGTGGTCGCGAACACCGGGGAGCTGTTTTTT. Its translation: CASSVVVANTGELFF. The variable domain in full, with the rest retrieved from reference TRBV9 and TRBJ2-2, is DSGVTQTPKHLITATGQRVTLRCSPRSGDLSVYWYQQSLDQGLQFLIQYYNGEERAKGNILERFSAQQFPDLHSELNLSSLELGDSALYFCASSVVVANTGELFFGEGSRLTVL.

The V call is TRBV30, the J call TRBJ2-3, with D unresolved. This CDR3 has 14 amino acids. V lost 4 bases and J lost 3, with 14 bases in between. Germline V CDR1 and CDR2: GTSNPN, SVGIG (reference sequence). The CDR3 sequence: CAWTVGKGTDTQYF. The CDR3 nucleotides read TGTGCCTGGACGGTTGGGAAGGGAACAGATACGCAGTATTTT.

The chain couples TRBV7-9 to TRBJ1-2; 8 nucleotides match TRBD1. The CDR3 has 14 residues. V dropped 2 bases and J dropped 6; count of bases not matched to a gene: 5. Germline V gene data show CDR1 as SEHNR and CDR2 as FQNEAQ (reference sequence). CDR3 coding DNA: TGTGCCAGCAGCTTACAGGGGGCGGGCGATGGCTACACCTTC. This gives the protein CASSLQGAGDGYTF.

V and J are TRBV11-2 and TRBJ1-6; D not certain. The CDR3 has 14 residues. Germline CDR1 and CDR2: SGHAT and FQNNGV. Trimming shortened V by 5 bases and J by 6 bases, and 11 bases separated the two germline ends. CDR3 sequence (DNA): TGTGCCAGCAGCCCCCTCCCAAGTAATTCACCCCTCCACTTT. Translation gives CASSPLPSNSPLHF.

The chain couples TRBV2 to TRBJ2-1, with 11 nucleotides matching TRBD2. This CDR3 is built from 14 residues. V shed 6 bases and J 5 bases; nucleotides not matched to a gene: 3. Per germline, CDR1 SNHLY and CDR2 FYNNEI. This chain's CDR3 is CASSLAGGHNEQFF. For the CDR3, the DNA is TGTGCCAGCAGCCTAGCGGGAGGTCACAATGAGCAGTTCTTC.